Following are 31 T cell receptor beta chains from one sample sequenced in a study of blood T cell repertoires in COVID-19 (dated by TCRdb to about 2020). The library was made by the immunoSEQ multiplex PCR assay. This is the immuneACCESS table as TCRdb keeps it, with only in-frame sequences that have V and J called. A part of the clones is gone; compared with another copy, unresolved V genes explain less than half, and the rest is unexplained. The sample table lists 200,000 to 250,000 clones, roughly four fifths of them with a count of one. The top ten clones comprise approximately 12% of the sample. Material for sequencing was peripheral blood. The receptors here all came from a woman aged 40 to 50 with acute or convalescent COVID-19.

The chain joins TRBV29-1 to TRBJ2-1, with D possibly being TRBD2 (5 bases). Looked up from germline, CDR1 is SQVTM and CDR2 is ANQGSEA. The CDR3 contains 13 residues. V lost 7 bases and J 6 bases, leaving 16 bases between the germline ends. The DNA of the CDR3 is TGCAGCGCGGCGAGGGAGAAGGGCAATGAGCAGTTCTTC. Its protein product is CSAAREKGNEQFF.

The chain employs TRBV9 and TRBJ2-6; D not certain. Germline V gives CDR1 SGDLS, CDR2 YYNGEE. CDR3 length: 15 amino acids. With 4 bases removed from V and 3 bases from J, the gap between germline ends came to 11 bases. DNA for the CDR3: TGTGCCAGCAGCCCAACTTCCTTTGGGGCCAACGTCCTGACTTTC. As protein: CASSPTSFGANVLTF.

The count of this clone is one. The J gene is TRBJ1-6, the V gene TRBV11-2, with D maybe TRBD1 (5 bases). The germline V gene has CDR1 SGHAT and CDR2 FQNNGV. Trimming took 2 bases from V and 7 from J, leaving 15 bases between them. This CDR3 comprises 16 residues. The CDR3 sequence: CASSLKPGGANSPLHF. The CDR3 coding sequence is TGTGCCAGCAGCTTAAAGCCAGGAGGGGCGAATTCACCCCTCCACTTT.

This clone was detected once. The chain couples TRBV7-2 to TRBJ1-5; a weak D match, TRBD1 (5 bases). The CDR3 loop spans 16 amino acids. Germline loops: CDR1 SGHTA, CDR2 FQGNSA. V was shortened by 1 base and J by 2 bases, with 12 bases between the two germline ends. The CDR3 reads CASSLVGGTGNQPQHF. CDR3 DNA: TGTGCCAGCAGCTTAGTGGGCGGGACGGGCAATCAGCCCCAGCATTTT. Supplemented by reference TRBV7-2 and TRBJ1-5, the full variable domain reads GAGVSQSPSNKVTEKGKDVELRCDPISGHTALYWYRQSLGQGLEFLIYFQGNSAPDKSGLPSDRFSAERTGGSVSTLTIQRTQQEDSAVYLCASSLVGGTGNQPQHFGDGTRLSIL.

There are a few counts of this clone. This chain connects TRBV19 to TRBJ1-1, with D perhaps matching TRBD1 (5 bases). V gave up 3 bases and J gave up 6 bases, with 8 bases separating them. The CDR3 loop spans 12 amino acids. The germline gives CDR1 LNHDA, CDR2 SQIVND (reference sequence). The CDR3 reads CASSIGGSEAFF. The DNA for the CDR3 is TGTGCCAGTAGTATCGGGGGGTCTGAAGCTTTCTTT.

V is TRBV18 and J is TRBJ1-2; 8 nucleotides line up with TRBD1. Germline values: CDR1 KGHSH, CDR2 LQKENI. The length of the CDR3 is 15 residues. J was trimmed by 2 bases and V by 3 bases; bases with no gene match: 5. The CDR3 reads CASSPGQGENYGYTF. As DNA, the CDR3 is TGTGCCAGCTCACCCGGACAGGGTGAGAACTATGGCTACACCTTC.

This chain connects TRBV29-1 to TRBJ2-7; D unclear. The CDR3 sequence is 10 residues long. With 5 bases removed from V and 7 bases from J, the gap between germline ends came to 9 bases. Per germline, CDR1 SQVTM and CDR2 ANQGSEA. CDR3 in amino acids: CSVRNEEQYF. CDR3 in DNA: TGCAGCGTTAGAAATGAGGAGCAGTACTTC.

The rearrangement joins TRBV19 to TRBJ1-1; possible D gene TRBD1, 5 bases. This CDR3 spans 15 amino acids. The germline V gene encodes CDR1 LNHDA and CDR2 SQIVND (reference sequence). Trimming removed 9 bases from V and 0 bases from J, with 17 bases in between. CDR3 region: CASRRSDTLNTEAFF. The CDR3 coding sequence is TGTGCCAGCAGGAGATCGGACACCCTGAACACTGAAGCTTTCTTT.

The V call is TRBV30, the J call TRBJ1-2, with TRBD1 matching 7 bases. V lost 0 bases and J lost 6; bases outside the gene matches: 7. CDR1 and CDR2 from the germline V gene are GTSNPN and SVGIG (reference sequence). This CDR3 is built from 14 residues. The DNA for the CDR3 is TGTGCCTGGAGTGTACGAAGAGGGGGCAATGGCTACACCTTC. Translating gives CAWSVRRGGNGYTF.

This clone was picked up a small number of times. The J gene is TRBJ1-3, the V gene TRBV4-2; 8 nucleotides line up with TRBD1. Germline CDR1 LGHNA, CDR2 YNFKEQ. CDR3 size: 17 residues. V gave up 0 bases and J gave up 2 bases; unmatched junction bases: 6. As DNA, the CDR3 is TGTGCCAGCAGCCAAGATGACAGGGGCGTAGCTGGAAACACCATATATTTT. Protein: CASSQDDRGVAGNTIYF.

V and J are TRBV3-1 (or the pseudogene TRBV3-2) and TRBJ2-2; D call uncertain. The V end was cut by 6 bases, the J end by 3 bases, with 17 bases between. Germline V gene data show CDR1 as LGHDT and CDR2 as YNNKEL (reference sequence). The CDR3 consists of 16 residues. The chain's CDR3 is CASSSFNRPDTGELFF. The CDR3 DNA sequence: TGTGCCAGCAGTAGCTTCAACCGGCCGGACACCGGGGAGCTGTTTTTT.

CDR3 in DNA: TGTGCCAGCAGCGCCCGGGACAGGGTCCACGAGCAGTACTTC. This encodes CASSARDRVHEQYF. The chain is built from TRBV9 and TRBJ2-7; 9 bases line up with TRBD1. Germline V gene sequence: CDR1 SGDLS, CDR2 YYNGEE. The CDR3 consists of 14 residues. V gave up 3 bases and J gave up 5 bases; unmatched junction bases: 6. Together with reference TRBV9 and TRBJ2-7, the CDR3 gives the full variable domain: DSGVTQTPKHLITATGQRVTLRCSPRSGDLSVYWYQQSLDQGLQFLIQYYNGEERAKGNILERFSAQQFPDLHSELNLSSLELGDSALYFCASSARDRVHEQYFGPGTRLTVT.

This clone was counted ten times or more. This chain joins TRBV30 and TRBJ2-3; no firm D call. The germline gives CDR1 GTSNPN, CDR2 SVGIG (reference sequence). The length of the CDR3 is 14 residues. The CDR3 is CAFERRRLTDTQYF. CDR3 in DNA: TGTGCGTTCGAAAGGAGAAGGCTAACAGATACGCAGTATTTT.

The chain uses TRBV7-9 and TRBJ2-7; no firm D call. The V end was cut by 1 base, the J end by 4 bases, with 5 bases between. Germline lookup yields CDR1 SEHNR and CDR2 FQNEAQ (reference sequence). The CDR3 sequence is 12 residues long. CDR3 coding DNA: TGTGCCAGCAGCTTAGTCCTATACGAGCAGTACTTC. Translated, it gives CASSLVLYEQYF.

This clone was observed a few times. The chain is built from TRBV12-5 and TRBJ1-3, with D maybe TRBD1 (6 bases). The CDR3 consists of 14 residues. The germline gives CDR1 LGHNT, CDR2 FRNRAP. The ends were cut back, 6 bases at V and 4 bases at J, with 13 bases in the middle. CDR3 sequence: CASGARTEGNTIYF. CDR3 nucleotides: TGTGCTAGTGGGGCCCGGACAGAAGGAAACACCATATATTTT.

This clone appeared once. The chain is built from TRBV30 and TRBJ1-6; no clear D. Germline-derived CDR1 and CDR2 are GTSNPN and SVGIG (reference sequence). This CDR3 is built from 13 residues. Trimming removed 3 bases from V and 10 bases from J, with 13 bases in between. The CDR3 DNA follows: TGTGCCTGGAGCGATACGGGGAAATCACCCCTCCACTTT. It translates to CAWSDTGKSPLHF.

This clone was recorded once. This chain connects TRBV19 to TRBJ1-5; possibly TRBD1 for D (5 bases). V lost 5 bases and J lost 5, with 10 bases in between. CDR3 size: 13 residues. The germline CDR1 and CDR2 sequences are LNHDA and SQIVND (reference sequence). The CDR3 nucleotides read TGTGCCAGTAGTCCGGCCAGGGATCAGCCCCAGCATTTT. Encoded protein: CASSPARDQPQHF. Variable domain in full (rest from reference TRBV19 and TRBJ1-5): DGGITQSPKYLFRKEGQNVTLSCEQNLNHDAMYWYRQDPGQGLRLIYYSQIVNDFQKGDIAEGYSVSREKKESFPLTVTSAQKNPTAFYLCASSPARDQPQHFGDGTRLSIL.

This clone was found once. The genes are TRBV9 and TRBJ2-7; 10 nucleotides line up with TRBD1. CDR3 length equals 15 residues. Germline V gives CDR1 SGDLS, CDR2 YYNGEE. After removal of 4 bases from V and 2 bases from J, the junction contained 6 bases not matched to a gene. Here the CDR3 DNA reads TGTGCCAGCAGCCCGCGGGACAGGGGCCCCTACGAGCAGTACTTC. Translated, it gives CASSPRDRGPYEQYF.

The chain joins TRBV7-2 to TRBJ1-1, with D tentatively TRBD1 (5 bases). V lost 1 base to trimming and J lost 4 bases, with 19 bases between them. Germline V gene data show CDR1 as SGHTA and CDR2 as FQGNSA. This CDR3 has 17 amino acids. The CDR3 DNA follows: TGTGCCAGCAGCTTAGTAGTATTGGCCATCACAGGCACTGAAGCTTTCTTT. Translation: CASSLVVLAITGTEAFF.

This chain connects TRBV6-6 to TRBJ1-1; D unresolved. Germline V gives CDR1 MNHNY, CDR2 SVGAGI (reference sequence). V lost 2 bases to trimming and J lost 3 bases, with 10 bases between them. The CDR3 contains 14 residues. CDR3 in DNA: TGTGCCAGCAGTTACCGCTGGCCTGACACTGAAGCTTTCTTT. It translates to CASSYRWPDTEAFF.

This rearrangement joins TRBV5-1 to TRBJ2-1; 14 bases map to TRBD2. The CDR3 covers 15 residues. V lost 4 bases to trimming and J lost 5 bases; unmatched junction nucleotides: 2. Germline CDR1 SGHRS, CDR2 YFSETQ. CDR3 sequence reads: CASSPGLAGDNEQFF. Here the CDR3 DNA reads TGCGCCAGCAGCCCGGGACTAGCGGGGGACAATGAGCAGTTCTTC.

The chain links TRBV5-4 to TRBJ1-2; tentative D call: TRBD1 (5 bases). The V end was cut by 4 bases, the J end by 3 bases, with 16 bases between. CDR3 length: 15 amino acids. Germline CDR1 is SGHNT and CDR2 is YYREEE (reference sequence). The DNA of the CDR3 is TGTGCCAGCAGCACAGACCAGGGTGGCTACTATGGCTACACCTTC. Its translation: CASSTDQGGYYGYTF.

Only one count was recorded for this clone. J is TRBJ2-3 and V is TRBV6-4; 7 positions match TRBD2. The CDR3 covers 17 residues. With 2 bases clipped from V and 0 bases from J, the junction kept 8 bases outside the gene matches. The germline gives CDR1 MRHNA, CDR2 SNTAGT. CDR3 protein: CASSDTVSGFSTDTQYF. The CDR3 DNA reads TGTGCCAGCAGTGACACGGTTAGCGGGTTTAGCACAGATACGCAGTATTTT.

The J gene is TRBJ2-1, the V gene TRBV4-1, with 8 bases aligning to TRBD2. Per the germline V gene, CDR1 is MGHRA and CDR2 is YSYEKL. The CDR3 contains 20 residues. The V and J ends lost 4 bases and 8 bases, in that order; junction bases with no gene match: 25. The CDR3 region is CASSPLDLGREGRGLYEQFF. CDR3 in DNA: TGCGCCAGCAGCCCCCTCGACTTAGGACGGGAGGGCCGAGGGTTGTATGAGCAGTTCTTC.

This clone has just a few counts. V usage is TRBV19 and J usage is TRBJ1-2; possibly TRBD1 for D (5 bases). The CDR3 covers 17 residues. Trimming took off 5 bases at V and 8 bases at J, with 27 bases between the two ends. The V gene's germline CDR1 is LNHDA and CDR2 SQIVND (reference sequence). CDR3 protein: CASSSRPAGRYPEGYTF. CDR3 coding DNA: TGTGCCAGTAGTTCCCGTCCAGCGGGACGATACCCCGAGGGCTACACCTTC.

The chain recombines TRBV7-2 with TRBJ2-1; D gene uncertain. The germline V and J ends were trimmed by 1 base and 7 bases, with 8 bases remaining between them. The CDR3 loop spans 13 amino acids. The germline CDR1 and CDR2 sequences are SGHTA and FQGNSA. The CDR3 DNA is TGTGCCAGCAGCTTAGGGCAGAGGAATGAGCAGTTCTTC. It codes for CASSLGQRNEQFF.

The J gene is TRBJ1-1, the V gene TRBV24-1; 7 bases are a match to TRBD1. The J segment lost 1 base and the V segment lost 12 bases, leaving 7 bases of the junction unmatched. The CDR3 is made up of 13 amino acids. Germline V gene data show CDR1 as KGHDR and CDR2 as SFDVKD. DNA of the CDR3: TGTGCCTCTATGACAGGGTGGAACACTGAAGCTTTCTTT. Amino acids: CASMTGWNTEAFF.

As DNA, the CDR3 is TGTGCCACCAGCAGAGGAGGAGGTTATGGCTACACCTTC. Protein sequence: CATSRGGGYGYTF. V gene TRBV15 combines with J gene TRBJ1-2; D not certain. The germline gives CDR1 LNHNV, CDR2 YYDKDF (reference sequence). Trimming took off 1 base at V and 5 bases at J, with 8 bases between the two ends. The CDR3 is made up of 13 amino acids. Based on the CDR3 plus reference TRBV15 and TRBJ1-2, the full variable domain is DAMVIQNPRYQVTQFGKPVTLSCSQTLNHNVMYWYQQKSSQAPKLLFHYYDKDFNNEADTPDNFQSRRPNTSFCFLDIRSPGLGDTAMYLCATSRGGGYGYTFGSGTRLTVV.

The genes are TRBV6-6 and TRBJ2-5; 16 nucleotides align to TRBD2. Germline-derived CDR1 and CDR2 are MNHNY and SVGAGI (reference sequence). Trimming took 6 bases from V and 5 from J; bases not matched to a gene: 9. The CDR3 consists of 17 residues. The CDR3 here is CASRRGTSGRAGETQYF. In DNA, the CDR3 is TGTGCCAGCAGACGAGGGACTAGCGGGAGGGCAGGCGAGACCCAGTACTTC.

The CDR3 DNA follows: TGCGCCAGCAGCCAAGCTCCAACAGGGGCTTACGAGCAGTACTTC. Translation: CASSQAPTGAYEQYF. The chain couples TRBV4-1 to TRBJ2-7; 7 positions match TRBD1. Germline CDR1 reads MGHRA; CDR2 reads YSYEKL. The CDR3 covers 15 residues. V shed 1 base, J shed 4 bases, and the junction held 7 bases outside the gene matches.

This clone was counted a single time. The chain employs TRBV5-5 and TRBJ1-4, with TRBD1 matching 7 bases. The length of the CDR3 is 16 residues. The junction had 10 bases not matched to a gene; V was cut back by 3 bases and J by 5 bases. From germline, CDR1 is SGHKS and CDR2 YYEKEE (reference sequence). CDR3 sequence: CASSWALRGRNEKLFF. CDR3 nucleotides: TGTGCCAGCAGCTGGGCCCTAAGGGGGCGGAATGAAAAACTGTTTTTT.